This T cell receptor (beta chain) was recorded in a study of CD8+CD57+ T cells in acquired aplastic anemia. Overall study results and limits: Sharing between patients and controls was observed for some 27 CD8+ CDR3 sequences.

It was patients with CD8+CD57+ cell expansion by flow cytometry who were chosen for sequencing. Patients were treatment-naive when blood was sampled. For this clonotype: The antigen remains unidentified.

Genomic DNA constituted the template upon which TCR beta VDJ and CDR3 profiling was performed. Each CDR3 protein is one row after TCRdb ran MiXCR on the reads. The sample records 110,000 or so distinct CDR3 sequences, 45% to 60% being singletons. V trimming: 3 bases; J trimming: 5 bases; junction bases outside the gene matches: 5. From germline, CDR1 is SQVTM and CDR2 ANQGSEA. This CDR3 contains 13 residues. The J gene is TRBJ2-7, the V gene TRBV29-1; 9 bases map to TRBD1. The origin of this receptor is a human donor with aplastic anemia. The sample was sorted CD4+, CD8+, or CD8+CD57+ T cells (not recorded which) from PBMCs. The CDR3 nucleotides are TGCAGCGTTGAGGATACAGGGGGCAACGAGCAGTACTTC. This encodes CSVEDTGGNEQYF.